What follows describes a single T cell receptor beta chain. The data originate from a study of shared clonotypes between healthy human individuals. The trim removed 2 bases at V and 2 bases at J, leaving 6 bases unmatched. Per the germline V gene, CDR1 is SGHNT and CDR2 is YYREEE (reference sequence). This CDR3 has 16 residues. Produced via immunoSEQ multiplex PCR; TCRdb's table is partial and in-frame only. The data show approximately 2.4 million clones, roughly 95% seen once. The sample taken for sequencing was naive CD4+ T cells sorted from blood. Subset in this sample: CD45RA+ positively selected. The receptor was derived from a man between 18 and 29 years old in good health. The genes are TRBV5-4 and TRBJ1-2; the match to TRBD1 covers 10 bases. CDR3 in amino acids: CASSFRQGARNYGYTF. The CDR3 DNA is TGTGCCAGCAGCTTTCGACAGGGGGCGAGGAACTATGGCTACACCTTC.